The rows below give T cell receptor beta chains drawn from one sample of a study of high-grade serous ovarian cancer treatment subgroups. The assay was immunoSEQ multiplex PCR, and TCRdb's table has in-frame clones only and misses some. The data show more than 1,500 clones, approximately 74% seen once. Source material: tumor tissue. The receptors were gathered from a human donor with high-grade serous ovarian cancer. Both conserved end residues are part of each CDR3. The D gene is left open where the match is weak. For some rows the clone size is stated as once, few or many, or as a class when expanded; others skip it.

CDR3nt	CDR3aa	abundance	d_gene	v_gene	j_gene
TGCGCCAGCAGCGGCGCTCTCGGGCACGAGCAGTACTTC	CASSGALGHEQYF	-	-	TRBV4-1	TRBJ2-7
TGCAGCGTTGAGGTTACAGGTCAGGGGGCTTTCTTT	CSVEVTGQGAFF	few	-	TRBV29-1	TRBJ1-1
TGTGCCAGCAACAGGGGGCCAGATACGCAGTATTTT	CASNRGPDTQYF	-	TRBD1	TRBV5-8	TRBJ2-3
TGTGCCAGCAGGGGTCTAGCAGCCCGCACAGATACGCAGTATTTT	CASRGLAARTDTQYF	-	-	TRBV13	TRBJ2-3
TGTGCCAGCAGTACCACGGCGGACAGGGACGACACTGAAGCTTTCTTT	CASSTTADRDDTEAFF	-	TRBD1	TRBV5-6	TRBJ1-1
TGCGCCAGCAGCCAAGCCGGGGGGGCCTACGAGCAGTACTTC	CASSQAGGAYEQYF	-	TRBD2	TRBV4-3	TRBJ2-7
TGTGCCAGCAGCGTAGGAGCGGGAGGGTACAATGAGCAGTTCTTC	CASSVGAGGYNEQFF	-	TRBD2	TRBV9	TRBJ2-1
TGTGCCAGCAGCTGGGGGACAGGTCGTGGGGCCAACGTCCTGACTTTC	CASSWGTGRGANVLTF	once	TRBD1	TRBV5-8	TRBJ2-6
TGTGCCAGCAGTATGAAGGCGGGAGCCTACGAGCAGTACTTC	CASSMKAGAYEQYF	-	TRBD2	TRBV27	TRBJ2-7
TGTGCCACCAAAGACAGACACAATGAGCAGTTCTTC	CATKDRHNEQFF	-	-	TRBV15	TRBJ2-1
TGTGCCAGCAAGGGTTTAGGCGGAAACACCATATATTTT	CASKGLGGNTIYF	-	-	TRBV27	TRBJ1-3
TGCGCCAGCAGCCCAGCGGTCCCCTACGAGCAGTACTTC	CASSPAVPYEQYF	-	-	TRBV4-1	TRBJ2-7
TGTGCCAGCAGCGTAACGAGCGGGGGGGCCGAAGAGACCCAGTACTTC	CASSVTSGGAEETQYF	-	TRBD2	TRBV9	TRBJ2-5
TGTGCCAGCAGCGAGGAACAGGGGCCGAACACCGGGGAGCTGTTTTTT	CASSEEQGPNTGELFF	-	TRBD1	TRBV5-4	TRBJ2-2
TGTGCCAGCAGCTTAGAGGCCGGAAACACCATATATTTT	CASSLEAGNTIYF	-	-	TRBV7-2	TRBJ1-3
TGTGCCAGCAGCCCGGGACAACCTCTAACGGAGACCCAGTACTTC	CASSPGQPLTETQYF	-	-	TRBV7-9	TRBJ2-5
TGCGCCAGCAGCCAAGAAACCGGGACAGTCTCCTCTGGGGCCAACGTCCTGACTTTC	CASSQETGTVSSGANVLTF	once	TRBD1	TRBV4-3	TRBJ2-6
TGTGCCAGTAGTATCGGGACAGCTAATTCACCCCTCCACTTT	CASSIGTANSPLHF	-	TRBD1	TRBV19	TRBJ1-6
TGTGCCAGCAGCTTTAAATACAATGAGCAGTTCTTC	CASSFKYNEQFF	-	-	TRBV11-2	TRBJ2-1
TGTGCCAGCAGCTTCGGACAGGTCAACGAGCAGTACTTC	CASSFGQVNEQYF	-	TRBD1	TRBV4-2	TRBJ2-7
TGTGCCAGCAGCTTAGAACAGGGGTACGAGCAGTACTTC	CASSLEQGYEQYF	-	TRBD1	TRBV13	TRBJ2-7
TGTGCCAGCAGCTTGTGGGACAGACTTAATTCACCCCTCCACTTT	CASSLWDRLNSPLHF	-	TRBD1	TRBV5-5	TRBJ1-6
TGTGCCAGCAGCTTAGGGTGGTCGGGGAACACCATATATTTT	CASSLGWSGNTIYF	once	-	TRBV13	TRBJ1-3
TGTGCCAGTAGTCGGTCCGCTAGCACAGATACGCAGTATTTT	CASSRSASTDTQYF	-	-	TRBV19	TRBJ2-3
TGTGCCAGCAGCTCAACGGGGCAGGGGTACAATGAGCAGTTCTTC	CASSSTGQGYNEQFF	-	-	TRBV7-9	TRBJ2-1
TGCGCCAGCAGCCAAGATGTCGGACAGGTCGGCTACGAGCAGTACTTC	CASSQDVGQVGYEQYF	-	TRBD1	TRBV4-3	TRBJ2-7
TGTGCCAGCAGTCCTTCGGGACAGTCCCAAGAGACCCAGTACTTC	CASSPSGQSQETQYF	once	TRBD1	TRBV6-5	TRBJ2-5
TGCAGCGCCTTCCGACCCTCGGAGGGAAACACCATATATTTT	CSAFRPSEGNTIYF	-	-	TRBV29-1	TRBJ1-3